This TCR beta chain comes out of a study of cytomegalovirus exposure and HLA in healthy donors. This CDR3 is 16 amino acids long. Trimming cost V 5 bases and J 11 bases; bases outside gene matches: 20. Germline values: CDR1 MNHNY, CDR2 SVGAGI (reference sequence). Primers included in the PCR were 60 Vbeta and 13 Jbeta primers. This table comes from immunoSEQ multiplex PCR, and its TCRdb copy is limited to in-frame clones, with some not included. The sample has 100,000 to 150,000 clones; more than 65% are singletons. V usage is TRBV6-6 and J usage is TRBJ2-5, with 7 nucleotides matching TRBD1. This TCR derives from a male donor in good health and CMV-seropositive. Sequencing was carried out using PBMCs. CDR3 protein: CASSARDSRSSSEQYF. Here the CDR3 DNA reads TGTGCCAGCAGTGCCAGGGACAGTCGTTCCTCTTCGGAGCAGTACTTC.